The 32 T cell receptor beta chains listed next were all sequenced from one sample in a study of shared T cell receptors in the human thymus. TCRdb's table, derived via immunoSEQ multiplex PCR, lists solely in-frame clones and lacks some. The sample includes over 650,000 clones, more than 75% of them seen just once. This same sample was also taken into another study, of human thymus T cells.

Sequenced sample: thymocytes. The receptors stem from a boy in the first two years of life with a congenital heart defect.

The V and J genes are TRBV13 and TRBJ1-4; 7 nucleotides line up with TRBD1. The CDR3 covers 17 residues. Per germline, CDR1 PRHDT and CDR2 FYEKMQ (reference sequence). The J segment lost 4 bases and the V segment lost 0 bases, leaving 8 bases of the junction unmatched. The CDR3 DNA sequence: TGTGCCAGCAGCTTAGGTCCCAACGGGACAGTTAATGAAAAACTGTTTTTT. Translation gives CASSLGPNGTVNEKLFF.

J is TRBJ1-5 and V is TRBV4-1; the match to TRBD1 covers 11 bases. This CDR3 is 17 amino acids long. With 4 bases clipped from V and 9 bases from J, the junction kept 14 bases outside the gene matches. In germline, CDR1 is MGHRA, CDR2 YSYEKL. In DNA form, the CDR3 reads TGCGCCAGCAGCCCTACGGACAGGGGGCCGCTTCTCGGGCCCCAGCATTTT. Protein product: CASSPTDRGPLLGPQHF.

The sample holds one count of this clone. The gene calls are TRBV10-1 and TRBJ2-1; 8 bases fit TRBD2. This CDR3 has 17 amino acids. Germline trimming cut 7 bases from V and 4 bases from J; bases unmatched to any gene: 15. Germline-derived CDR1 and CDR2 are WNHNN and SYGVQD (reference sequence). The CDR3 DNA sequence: TGCGCCAGCAACCCCCAGCGGGAGCCCAATGCTTACAATGAGCAGTTCTTC. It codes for CASNPQREPNAYNEQFF.

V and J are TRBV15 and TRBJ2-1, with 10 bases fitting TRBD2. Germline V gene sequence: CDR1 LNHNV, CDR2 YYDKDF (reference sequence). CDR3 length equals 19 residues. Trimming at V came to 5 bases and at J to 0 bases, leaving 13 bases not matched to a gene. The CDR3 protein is CATSAKTSGPTNSYNEQFF. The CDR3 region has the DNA TGTGCCACCAGCGCCAAGACTAGCGGGCCTACTAACTCCTACAATGAGCAGTTCTTC.

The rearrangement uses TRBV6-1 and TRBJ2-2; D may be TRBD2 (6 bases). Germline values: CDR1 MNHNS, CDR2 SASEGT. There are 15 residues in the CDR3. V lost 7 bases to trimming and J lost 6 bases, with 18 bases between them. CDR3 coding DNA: TGTGCCAGCATTCGGGGGTTTGGTATTCCCGGGGAGCTGTTTTTT. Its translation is CASIRGFGIPGELFF.

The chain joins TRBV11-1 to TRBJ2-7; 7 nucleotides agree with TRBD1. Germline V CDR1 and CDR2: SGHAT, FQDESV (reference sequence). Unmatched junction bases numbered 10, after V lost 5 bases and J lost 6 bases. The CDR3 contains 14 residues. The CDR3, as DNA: TGTGCCAGCAGCAACCGGGACAGTCCCCTCGAGCAGTACTTC. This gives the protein CASSNRDSPLEQYF.

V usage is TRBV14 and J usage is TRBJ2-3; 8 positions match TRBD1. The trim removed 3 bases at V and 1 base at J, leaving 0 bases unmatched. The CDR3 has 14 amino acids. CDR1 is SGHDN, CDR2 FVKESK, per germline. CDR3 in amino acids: CASSQDRGTDTQYF. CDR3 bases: TGTGCCAGCAGCCAGGACAGGGGCACAGATACGCAGTATTTT.

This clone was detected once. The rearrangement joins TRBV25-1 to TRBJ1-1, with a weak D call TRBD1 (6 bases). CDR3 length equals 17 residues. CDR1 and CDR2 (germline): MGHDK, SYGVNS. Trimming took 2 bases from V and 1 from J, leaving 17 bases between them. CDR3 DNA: TGTGCCAGCAGTGAACTTGGACAGCCAACAAGGAACACTGAAGCTTTCTTT. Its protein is CASSELGQPTRNTEAFF.

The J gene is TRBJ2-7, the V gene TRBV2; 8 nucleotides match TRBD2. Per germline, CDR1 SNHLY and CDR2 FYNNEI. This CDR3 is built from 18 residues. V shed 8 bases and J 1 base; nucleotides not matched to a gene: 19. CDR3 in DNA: TGTGCCAGCGAGGGGGGACTAGGTCGCATCCAACCTTCCTACGAGCAGTACTTC. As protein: CASEGGLGRIQPSYEQYF.

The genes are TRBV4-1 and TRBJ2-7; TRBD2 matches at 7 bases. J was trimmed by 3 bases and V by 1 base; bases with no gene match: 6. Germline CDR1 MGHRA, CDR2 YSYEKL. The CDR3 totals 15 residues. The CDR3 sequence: CASSQVLAESYEQYF. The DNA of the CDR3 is TGCGCCAGCAGCCAAGTTCTAGCGGAGAGCTACGAGCAGTACTTC.

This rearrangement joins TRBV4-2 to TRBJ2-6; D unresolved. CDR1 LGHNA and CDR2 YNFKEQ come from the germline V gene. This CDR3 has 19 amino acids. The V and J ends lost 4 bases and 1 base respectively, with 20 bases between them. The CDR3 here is CASSPWATLLGSGANVLTF. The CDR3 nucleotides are TGTGCCAGCAGCCCCTGGGCCACCCTTCTTGGATCTGGGGCCAACGTCCTGACTTTC.

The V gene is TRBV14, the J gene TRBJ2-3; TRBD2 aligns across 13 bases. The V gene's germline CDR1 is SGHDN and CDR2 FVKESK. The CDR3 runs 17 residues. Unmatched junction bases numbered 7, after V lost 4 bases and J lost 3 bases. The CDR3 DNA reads TGTGCCAGCAGCCTCAAACTAGCGGGAGGGCCGACAGATACGCAGTATTTT. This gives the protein CASSLKLAGGPTDTQYF. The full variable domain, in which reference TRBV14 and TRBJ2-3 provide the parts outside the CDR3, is EAGVTQFPSHSVIEKGQTVTLRCDPISGHDNLYWYRRVMGKEIKFLLHFVKESKQDESGMPNNRFLAERTGGTYSTLKVQPAELEDSGVYFCASSLKLAGGPTDTQYFGPGTRLTVL.

The CDR3 is CAWSDPDYREKTNYGYTF. The DNA for the CDR3 is TGTGCCTGGAGTGACCCGGATTACAGGGAAAAAACTAACTATGGCTACACCTTC. The chain joins TRBV30 to TRBJ1-2, with D maybe TRBD1 (6 bases). CDR3 length: 18 amino acids. Between the trimmed V and J ends, which lost 1 base and 0 bases, there was a span of 21 bases. Germline V lookup: CDR1 GTSNPN, CDR2 SVGIG (reference sequence).

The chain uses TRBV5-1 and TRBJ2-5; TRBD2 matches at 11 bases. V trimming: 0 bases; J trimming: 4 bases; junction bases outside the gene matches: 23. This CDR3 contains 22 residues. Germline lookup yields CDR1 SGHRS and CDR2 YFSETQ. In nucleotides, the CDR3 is TGCGCCAGCAGCTTGGATAACGCGGGACTAGCGGACCCCGAGGGGTTTAGAGAGACCCAGTACTTC. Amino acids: CASSLDNAGLADPEGFRETQYF.

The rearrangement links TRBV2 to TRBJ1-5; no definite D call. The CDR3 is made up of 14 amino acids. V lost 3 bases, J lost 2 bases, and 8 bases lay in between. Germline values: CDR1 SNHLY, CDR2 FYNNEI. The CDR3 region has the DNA TGTGCCAGCAGTGACGGGGATGGCAATCAGCCCCAGCATTTT. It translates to CASSDGDGNQPQHF.

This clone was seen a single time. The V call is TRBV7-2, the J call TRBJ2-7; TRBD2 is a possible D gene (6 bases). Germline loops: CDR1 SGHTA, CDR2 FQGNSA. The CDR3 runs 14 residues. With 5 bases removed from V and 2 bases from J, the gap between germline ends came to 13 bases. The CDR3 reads CASSTRRGPYEQYF. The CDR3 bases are TGTGCCAGCAGCACCCGGCGGGGTCCCTACGAGCAGTACTTC.

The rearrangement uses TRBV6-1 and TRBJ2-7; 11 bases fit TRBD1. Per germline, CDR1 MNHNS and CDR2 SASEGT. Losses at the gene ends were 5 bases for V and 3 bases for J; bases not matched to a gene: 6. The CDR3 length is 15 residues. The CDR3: CASSTPGTGGYEQYF. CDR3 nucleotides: TGTGCCAGCAGTACCCCCGGGACAGGGGGCTACGAGCAGTACTTC.

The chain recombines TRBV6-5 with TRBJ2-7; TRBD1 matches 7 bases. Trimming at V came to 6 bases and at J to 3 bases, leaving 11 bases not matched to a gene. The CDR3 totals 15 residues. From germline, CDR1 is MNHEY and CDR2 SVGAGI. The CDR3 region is CASSTRQGGLYEQYF. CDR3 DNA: TGTGCCAGCAGCACGAGACAGGGTGGCCTCTACGAGCAGTACTTC.

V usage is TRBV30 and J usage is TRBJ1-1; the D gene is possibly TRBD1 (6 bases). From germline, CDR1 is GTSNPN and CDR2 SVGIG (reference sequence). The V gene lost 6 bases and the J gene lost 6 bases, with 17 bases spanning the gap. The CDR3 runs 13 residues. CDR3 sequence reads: CACQYFPGAEAFF. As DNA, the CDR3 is TGTGCCTGCCAATATTTCCCAGGGGCTGAAGCTTTCTTT.

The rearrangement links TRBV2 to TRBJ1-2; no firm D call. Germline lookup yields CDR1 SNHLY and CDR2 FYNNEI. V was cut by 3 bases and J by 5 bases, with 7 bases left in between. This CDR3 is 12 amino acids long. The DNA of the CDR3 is TGTGCCAGCAGTGATGGGCTTTATGGCTACACCTTC. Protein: CASSDGLYGYTF.

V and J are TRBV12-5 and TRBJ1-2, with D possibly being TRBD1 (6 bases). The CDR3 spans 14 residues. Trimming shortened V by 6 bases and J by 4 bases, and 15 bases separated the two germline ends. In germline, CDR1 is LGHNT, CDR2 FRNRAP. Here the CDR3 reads CASGTDRSIYGYTF. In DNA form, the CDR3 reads TGTGCTAGTGGCACAGACAGGTCCATCTATGGCTACACCTTC.

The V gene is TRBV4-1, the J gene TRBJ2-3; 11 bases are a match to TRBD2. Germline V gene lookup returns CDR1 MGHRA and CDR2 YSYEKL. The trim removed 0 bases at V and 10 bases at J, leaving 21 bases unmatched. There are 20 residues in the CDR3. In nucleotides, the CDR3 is TGCGCCAGCAGCCAAGATCGGGGAGGTCGTCCCGGGACTAGCGGTAAAGCGCAGTATTTT. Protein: CASSQDRGGRPGTSGKAQYF.

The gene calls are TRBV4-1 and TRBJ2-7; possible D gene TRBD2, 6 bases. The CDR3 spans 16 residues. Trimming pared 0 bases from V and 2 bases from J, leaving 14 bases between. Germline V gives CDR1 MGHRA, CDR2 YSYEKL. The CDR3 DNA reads TGCGCCAGCAGCCAAGATCGCGTGCGGGGTCCCTACGAGCAGTACTTC. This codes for CASSQDRVRGPYEQYF.

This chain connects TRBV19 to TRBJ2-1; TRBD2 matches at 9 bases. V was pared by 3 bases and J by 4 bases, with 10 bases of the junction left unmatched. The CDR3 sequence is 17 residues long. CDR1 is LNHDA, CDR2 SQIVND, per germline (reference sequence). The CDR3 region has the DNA TGTGCCAGTAGTATCGGGGATCTAGCGGGAATGTACAATGAGCAGTTCTTC. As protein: CASSIGDLAGMYNEQFF.

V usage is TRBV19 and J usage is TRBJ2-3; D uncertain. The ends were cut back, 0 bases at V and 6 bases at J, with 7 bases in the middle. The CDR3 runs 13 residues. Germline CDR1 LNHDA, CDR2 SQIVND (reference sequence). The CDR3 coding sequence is TGTGCCAGTAGTATAGATGCGAAGGATACGCAGTATTTT. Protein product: CASSIDAKDTQYF.

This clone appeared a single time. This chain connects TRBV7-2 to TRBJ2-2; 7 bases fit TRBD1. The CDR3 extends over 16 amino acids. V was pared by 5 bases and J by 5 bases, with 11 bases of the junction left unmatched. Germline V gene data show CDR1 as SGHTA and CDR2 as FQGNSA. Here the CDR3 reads CASSLRTGPRTGELFF. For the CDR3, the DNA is TGTGCCAGCAGCCTACGGACAGGCCCGAGGACCGGGGAGCTGTTTTTT.

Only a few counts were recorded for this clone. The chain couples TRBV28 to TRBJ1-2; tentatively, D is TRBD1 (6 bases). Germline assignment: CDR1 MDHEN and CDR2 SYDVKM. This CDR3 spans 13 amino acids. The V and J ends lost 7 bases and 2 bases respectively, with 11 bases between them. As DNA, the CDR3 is TGTGCCAGCACCCCCAGGGGCAACTATGGCTACACCTTC. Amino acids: CASTPRGNYGYTF.

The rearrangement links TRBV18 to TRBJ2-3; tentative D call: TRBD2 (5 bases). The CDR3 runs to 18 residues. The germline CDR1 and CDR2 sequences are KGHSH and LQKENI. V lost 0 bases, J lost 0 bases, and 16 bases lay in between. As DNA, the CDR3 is TGTGCCAGCTCACCACCTCCCCTCGGCGGGCGCAGCACAGATACGCAGTATTTT. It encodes CASSPPPLGGRSTDTQYF.

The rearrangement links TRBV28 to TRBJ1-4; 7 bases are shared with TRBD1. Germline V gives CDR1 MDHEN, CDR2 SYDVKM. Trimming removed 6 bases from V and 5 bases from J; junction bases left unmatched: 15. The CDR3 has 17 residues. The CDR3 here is CASSQEGDRVRNEKLFF. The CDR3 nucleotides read TGTGCCAGCAGCCAAGAGGGAGACAGGGTTCGAAATGAAAAACTGTTTTTT. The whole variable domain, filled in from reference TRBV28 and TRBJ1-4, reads DVKVTQSSRYLVKRTGEKVFLECVQDMDHENMFWYRQDPGLGLRLIYFSYDVKMKEKGDIPEGYSVSREKKERFSLILESASTNQTSMYLCASSQEGDRVRNEKLFFGSGTQLSVL.

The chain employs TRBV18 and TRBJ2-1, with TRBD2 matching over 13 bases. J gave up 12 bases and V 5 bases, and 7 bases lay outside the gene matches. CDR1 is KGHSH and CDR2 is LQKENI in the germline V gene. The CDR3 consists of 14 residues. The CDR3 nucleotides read TGTGCCAGCTCATACGGACTAGCGGGAGAGGGGCAGTTCTTC. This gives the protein CASSYGLAGEGQFF.

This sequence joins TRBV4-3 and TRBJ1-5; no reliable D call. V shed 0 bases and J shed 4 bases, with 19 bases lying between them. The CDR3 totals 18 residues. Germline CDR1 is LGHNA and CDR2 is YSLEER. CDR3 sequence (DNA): TGCGCCAGCAGCCAAGATAGAAAACATGGAGGAGGAAATCAGCCCCAGCATTTT. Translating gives CASSQDRKHGGGNQPQHF.

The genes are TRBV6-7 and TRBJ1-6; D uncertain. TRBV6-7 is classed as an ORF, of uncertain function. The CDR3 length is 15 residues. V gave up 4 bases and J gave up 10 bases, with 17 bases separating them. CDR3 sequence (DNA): TGTGCCAGCAGTTCTAAGGCCAATCCGGGGTCACCCCTCCACTTT. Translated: CASSSKANPGSPLHF.